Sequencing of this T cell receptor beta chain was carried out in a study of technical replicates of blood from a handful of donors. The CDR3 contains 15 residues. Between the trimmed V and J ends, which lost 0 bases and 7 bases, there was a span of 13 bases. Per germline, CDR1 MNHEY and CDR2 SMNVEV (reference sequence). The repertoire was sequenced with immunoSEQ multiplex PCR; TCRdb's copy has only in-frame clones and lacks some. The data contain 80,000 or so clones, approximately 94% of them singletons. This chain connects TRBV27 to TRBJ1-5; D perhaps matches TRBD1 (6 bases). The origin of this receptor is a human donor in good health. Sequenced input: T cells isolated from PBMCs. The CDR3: CASSLSAQGPQPQHF. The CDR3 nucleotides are TGTGCCAGCAGTTTATCGGCTCAGGGGCCACAGCCCCAGCATTTT.